The rows below give T cell receptor beta chains drawn from one sample of a study of graft-versus-host responses after intestinal transplantation. Generated by immunoSEQ multiplex PCR, the TCRdb table keeps only in-frame clones and is missing some. The table records tens of thousands of clones, around 93% of them present only once. The sequences come from PBMCs, collected 98 days after intestinal transplantation. The receptors come from a human patient who received an intestinal transplant, so some T cells may come from the graft donor. Both conserved end residues are part of each CDR3. The D gene is left open where the match is weak. Clone size, where shown, is once, few, many, or a class for clones that have expanded.

V: TRBV6-5
J: TRBJ2-3
size: -
D: -
DNA: TGTGCCAGCAGTTACGGCCCGGGAGCGACAGATACGCAGTATTTT
CDR3: CASSYGPGATDTQYF

V: TRBV4-1
J: TRBJ1-5
size: -
D: -
DNA: TGCGCCAGCAGCCAATATTTAGGGAACAATCAGCCCCAGCATTTT
CDR3: CASSQYLGNNQPQHF

V: TRBV4-1
J: TRBJ2-2
size: -
D: -
DNA: TGCGCCAGCAGCCAAGCCCAGGTCTCCAACGGGGAGCTGTTTTTT
CDR3: CASSQAQVSNGELFF

V: TRBV9
J: TRBJ2-1
size: -
D: -
DNA: TGTGCCAGCAGCCGGGGGCGGGACTTATACAATGAGCAGTTCTTC
CDR3: CASSRGRDLYNEQFF

V: TRBV25-1
J: TRBJ2-5
size: -
D: TRBD1
DNA: TGTGCCAGCAGCCCGCCGGCAGGGGGTCGAGAGACCCAGTACTTC
CDR3: CASSPPAGGRETQYF

V: TRBV28
J: TRBJ1-3
size: once
D: TRBD1
DNA: TGTGCCAGCAGTTTAGGGAGGACAGGGTCTGGAAACGCCATATATTTT
CDR3: CASSLGRTGSGNAIYF

V: TRBV2
J: TRBJ2-7
size: few
D: -
DNA: TGTGCCAGCAGTGAAGAGTATGGAGGGGAGCAGTACTTC
CDR3: CASSEEYGGEQYF

V: TRBV7-9
J: TRBJ1-3
size: -
D: -
DNA: TGTGCCAGCAGCTCTAACCTAGACAGGACTACGTTTCGGCCCATATATTTT
CDR3: CASSSNLDRTTFRPIYF

V: TRBV2
J: TRBJ1-1
size: -
D: -
DNA: TGTGCCAGCTGCTGGTTCGGAAGGAACACTGAAGCTTTCTTT
CDR3: CASCWFGRNTEAFF

V: TRBV4-1
J: TRBJ2-1
size: -
D: -
DNA: TGCGCCAGCAGCCAAGAATACGGGAGCGATGAGCAGTTCTTC
CDR3: CASSQEYGSDEQFF